These T cell receptor beta chains were read from a single sample in a study of beta chain features in type 1 diabetes. Profiled with immunoSEQ multiplex PCR; TCRdb holds only in-frame clones, not every one. The sample consists of 150,000 to 160,000 clones, 11% of them appearing once. The sequenced material came from central memory CD4+ T cells from blood. These receptors came from a man in his late teens or twenties in good health. CDR3s include the opening cysteine and the closing phenylalanine or tryptophan. D genes are given only for firm matches. The size entry is marked missing in some rows and otherwise reads once, few, many or a size class.

>many|TRBV30|TRBJ2-7|TRBD1
TGTGCCAGCCGGGACAGCGCTCGCTACGAGCAGTACTTC
CASRDSARYEQYF
>NA|TRBV7-2|TRBJ1-1|TRBD1
TGTGCCAGCAGCCTAGACAGGGTTGGTAGTGAAGCTTTCTTT
CASSLDRVGSEAFF
>NA|TRBV11-3|TRBJ1-1|TRBD1
TGTGCCAGCAGCTTACCCGGGACAGGTCGTGACACTGAAGCTTTCTTT
CASSLPGTGRDTEAFF
>NA|TRBV28|TRBJ1-1|NA
TGTGCCAGCAGAAACACTGAAGCTTTCTTT
CASRNTEAFF
>NA|TRBV30|TRBJ2-5|NA
TGTGCCTGGAAATCCTCTCCTAGCGCCCTAGAGACCCAGTACTTC
CAWKSSPSALETQYF
>few|TRBV5-1|TRBJ2-5|TRBD2
TGCGCCAGCAACGTGGGAGGGACGGGAGAGACCCAGTACTTC
CASNVGGTGETQYF
>few|TRBV6-1|TRBJ2-7|NA
TGTGCCAGCAGTGAGGACAGTAGCTCCTACGAGCAGTACTTC
CASSEDSSSYEQYF
>NA|TRBV11-3|TRBJ2-5|NA
TGTGCCAGCAGCCGGGGCGGGGAACAGACCCAGTACTTC
CASSRGGEQTQYF
>many|TRBV27|TRBJ2-5|NA
TGTGCCAGCAGGCAGGCGCGAGAGACCCAGTACTTC
CASRQARETQYF
>many|TRBV11-2|TRBJ2-3|TRBD2
TGTGCCAGCAGCAACCGACTAGCGGGAGGCTTCACAGATACGCAGTATTTT
CASSNRLAGGFTDTQYF
>NA|TRBV29-1|TRBJ2-1|NA
TGCAGCGTTGCTAGGAACAATGAGCAGTTCTTC
CSVARNNEQFF
>few|TRBV5-1|TRBJ2-7|NA
TGCGCCAGCAGCCCGGAGGGGAGCTCCTACGAGCAGTACTTC
CASSPEGSSYEQYF
>many|TRBV18|TRBJ2-4|TRBD2
TGTGCCAGCTCACCACCACTAGCGGAAAACATTCAGTACTTC
CASSPPLAENIQYF
>NA|TRBV28|TRBJ2-7|TRBD2
TGTGCCAGCACCACCGGGACTAGCGGCTACGAGCAGTACTTC
CASTTGTSGYEQYF
>few|TRBV4-2|TRBJ1-5|NA
TGTGCCAGCAGCCAAAACGGGGTCGTGGGCGATCAGCCCCAGCATTTT
CASSQNGVVGDQPQHF
>NA|TRBV28|TRBJ1-1|NA
TGTGCCAGCGCCAGACAGGCGAACACTGAAGCTTTCTTT
CASARQANTEAFF
>few|TRBV29-1|TRBJ2-2|TRBD1
TGCAGCGGGGGGACAGGGGGGACGAACACCGGGGAGCTGTTTTTT
CSGGTGGTNTGELFF
>few|TRBV7-2|TRBJ2-2|NA
TGTGCCAGCAGCTTATCCAGAAGCATTCAGTCCGGGGAGCTGTTTTTT
CASSLSRSIQSGELFF
>NA|TRBV13|TRBJ2-3|NA
TGTGCCAGCAGCGTCCTTTACGGGGGAGCAGATACGCAGTATTTT
CASSVLYGGADTQYF
>NA|TRBV7-2|TRBJ2-5|NA
TGTGCCAGCAGCCCCGAACGGGAGACCCAGTACTTC
CASSPERETQYF
>NA|TRBV21-1|TRBJ1-5|NA
TGTGCCAGCAGCGACAGGGTTAGCAATCAGCCCCAGCATTTT
CASSDRVSNQPQHF
>few|TRBV5-4|TRBJ2-3|NA
TGTGCCAGCAGCCTCCCAAACACAGATACGCAGTATTTT
CASSLPNTDTQYF
>NA|TRBV5-1|TRBJ2-7|NA
TGCGCCAGCAGCTTGGTCCCCGGGACAAACTACGAGCAGTACTTC
CASSLVPGTNYEQYF
>few|TRBV15|TRBJ1-2|NA
TGTGCCACCACCCCGGGACGGGACTATGGCTACACCTTC
CATTPGRDYGYTF